This T cell receptor beta chain is from a study of control samples from healthy donors and cancer patients. Here immunoSEQ multiplex PCR was the method, and the copy in TCRdb shows in-frame clones only, minus some. The sample records 150,000 to 200,000 clones, approximately 92% being singletons. V dropped 3 bases and J dropped 7; count of bases not matched to a gene: 14. The CDR3 contains 19 residues. The germline gives CDR1 LGHDT, CDR2 YNNKEL (reference sequence). The sample taken for sequencing was blood. The chain joins TRBV3-1 (or the pseudogene TRBV3-2) to TRBJ2-1, with 14 bases matching TRBD2. This receptor was identified in a man aged 25-40 years in good health. Written as DNA, the CDR3 is TGTGCCAGCAGCCACTATCCGGGACTAGCGGGGGTAGTCAGGAATGAGCAGTTCTTC. Its protein product is CASSHYPGLAGVVRNEQFF.